What follows describes a single T cell receptor (beta chain). Its antigen is still unknown. The source of the sample is a study of shared clonotypes between healthy human individuals. Study results and limitations: Across subsets, estimated richness was generally greater for naive than for memory populations. Sorted-subset sequencing, rarefaction showed, was incomplete despite large depth.

Recent vaccinations or acute infections were absent in the healthy HIV-negative adult donors. CDR3 length: 16 amino acids. Trimming left V 2 bases short and J 5 bases short, with 19 bases between. From germline, CDR1 is MDHEN and CDR2 SYDVKM. Per sorted-subset replicate PCR, input was around 200 ng DNA, representing roughly 30,000 T cell genomes. Libraries were prepared by immunoSEQ multiplex PCR; TCRdb keeps only in-frame clonotypes and omits some of them. Here the sample spans roughly 1 million clones, around 82% being singletons. The sample taken for sequencing was memory CD4+ T cells from PBMCs. Stated subset: CD45RA-negative fraction. The chain couples TRBV28 to TRBJ2-7; D could derive from TRBD1 or TRBD2 (6 bases each). This TCR came from a man between 18 and 29 years old in good health. Some clones in this sample may be carry-over from other donors' samples. The CDR3 DNA sequence: TGTGCCAGCAGTTTAGATTTAGGGGGGCGCGGAGACGAGCAGTACTTC. It translates to CASSLDLGGRGDEQYF.